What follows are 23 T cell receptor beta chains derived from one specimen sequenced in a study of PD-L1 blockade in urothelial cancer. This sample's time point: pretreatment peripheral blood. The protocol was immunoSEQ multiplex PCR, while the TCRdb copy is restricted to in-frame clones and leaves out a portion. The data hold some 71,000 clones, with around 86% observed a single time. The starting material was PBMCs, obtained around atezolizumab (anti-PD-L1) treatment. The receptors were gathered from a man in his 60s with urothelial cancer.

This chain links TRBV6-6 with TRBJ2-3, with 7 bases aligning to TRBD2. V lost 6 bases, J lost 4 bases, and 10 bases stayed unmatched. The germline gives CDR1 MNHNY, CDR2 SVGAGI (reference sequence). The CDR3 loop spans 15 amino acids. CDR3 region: CASSPLSGAPDTQYF. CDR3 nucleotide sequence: TGTGCCAGCAGCCCTCTAAGCGGGGCGCCAGATACGCAGTATTTT.

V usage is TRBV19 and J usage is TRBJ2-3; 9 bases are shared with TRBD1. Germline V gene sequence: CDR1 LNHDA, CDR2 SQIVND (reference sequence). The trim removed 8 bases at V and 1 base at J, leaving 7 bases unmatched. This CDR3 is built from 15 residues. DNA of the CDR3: TGTGCCAGTGAAGTTAGGGACAGGGGCACAGATACGCAGTATTTT. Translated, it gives CASEVRDRGTDTQYF.

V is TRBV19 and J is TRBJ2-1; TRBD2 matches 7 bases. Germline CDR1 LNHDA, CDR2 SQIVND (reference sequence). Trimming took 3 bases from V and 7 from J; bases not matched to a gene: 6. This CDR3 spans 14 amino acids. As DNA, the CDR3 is TGTGCCAGTAGTATTTGGACTAGTAAGAATGAGCAGTTCTTC. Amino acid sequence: CASSIWTSKNEQFF.

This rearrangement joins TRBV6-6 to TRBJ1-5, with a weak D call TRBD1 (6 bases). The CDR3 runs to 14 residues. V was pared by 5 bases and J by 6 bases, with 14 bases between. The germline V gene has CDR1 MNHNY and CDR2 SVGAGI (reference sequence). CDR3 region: CASSAGRGSQPQHF. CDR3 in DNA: TGTGCCAGCAGTGCCGGCAGGGGTAGTCAGCCCCAGCATTTT.

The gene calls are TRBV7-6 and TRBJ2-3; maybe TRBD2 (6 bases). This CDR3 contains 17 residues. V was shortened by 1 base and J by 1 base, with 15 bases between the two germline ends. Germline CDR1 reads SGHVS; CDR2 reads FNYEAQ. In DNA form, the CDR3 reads TGTGCCAGCAGCTTAGGTAGCCTGTCTAGCGGCACAGATACGCAGTATTTT. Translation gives CASSLGSLSSGTDTQYF.

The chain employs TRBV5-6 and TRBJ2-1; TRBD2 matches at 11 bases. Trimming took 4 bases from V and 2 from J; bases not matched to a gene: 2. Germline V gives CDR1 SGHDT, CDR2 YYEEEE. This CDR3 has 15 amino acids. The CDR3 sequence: CASSPGLAAYNEQFF. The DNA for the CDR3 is TGTGCCAGCAGCCCGGGACTAGCGGCCTACAATGAGCAGTTCTTC.

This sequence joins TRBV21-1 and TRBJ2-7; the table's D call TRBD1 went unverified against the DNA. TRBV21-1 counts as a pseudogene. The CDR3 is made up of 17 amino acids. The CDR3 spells CASRRRQACRLLYEQYF. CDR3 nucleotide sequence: TGTGCCAGCAGACGAAGACAGGCCTGCCGGCTCCTCTACGAGCAGTACTTC.

CDR3 nucleotide sequence: TGTGCCAGCAGCTTAGGGGGCAGCCTCGGAAACACCATATATTTT. Residues: CASSLGGSLGNTIYF. The chain uses TRBV6-6 and TRBJ1-3; 7 nucleotides match TRBD1. Germline V gene sequence: CDR1 MNHNY, CDR2 SVGAGI (reference sequence). With 6 bases clipped from V and 4 bases from J, the junction kept 9 bases outside the gene matches. This CDR3 is 15 amino acids long.

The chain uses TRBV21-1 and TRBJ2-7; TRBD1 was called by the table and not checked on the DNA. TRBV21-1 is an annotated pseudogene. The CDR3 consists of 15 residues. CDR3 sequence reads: CASSSRDREQYEQYF. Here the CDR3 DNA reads TGTGCCAGCAGCAGCCGGGACAGGGAACAGTACGAGCAGTACTTC.

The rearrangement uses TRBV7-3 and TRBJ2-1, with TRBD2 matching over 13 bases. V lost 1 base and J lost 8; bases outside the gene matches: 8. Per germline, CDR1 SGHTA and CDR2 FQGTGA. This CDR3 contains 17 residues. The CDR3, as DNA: TGTGCCAGCAGCTTAAGGTCGACTAGCGGGGGGATATATGAGCAGTTCTTC. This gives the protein CASSLRSTSGGIYEQFF.

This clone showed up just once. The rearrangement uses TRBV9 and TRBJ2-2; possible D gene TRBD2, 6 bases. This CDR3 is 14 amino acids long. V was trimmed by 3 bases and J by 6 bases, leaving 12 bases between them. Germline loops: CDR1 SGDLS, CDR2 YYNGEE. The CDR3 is CASSAGGAAGELFF. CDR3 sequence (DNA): TGTGCCAGCAGCGCGGGCGGGGCCGCCGGGGAGCTGTTTTTT.

For the CDR3, the DNA is TGTGCCAGCAGCGGCCGGGACAGGCTGCGCGAGCAGTACTTC. Its protein product is CASSGRDRLREQYF. This chain links TRBV5-6 with TRBJ2-7; TRBD1 agrees at 8 bases. The CDR3 sequence is 14 residues long. Looked up from germline, CDR1 is SGHDT and CDR2 is YYEEEE. V trimming: 4 bases; J trimming: 6 bases; junction bases outside the gene matches: 9.

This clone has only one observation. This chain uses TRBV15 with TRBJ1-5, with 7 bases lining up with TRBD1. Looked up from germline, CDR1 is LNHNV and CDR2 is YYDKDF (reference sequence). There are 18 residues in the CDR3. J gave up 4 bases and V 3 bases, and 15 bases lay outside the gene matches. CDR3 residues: CATSRGTEGSGSNQPQHF. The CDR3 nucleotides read TGTGCCACCAGCAGGGGGACAGAGGGGTCGGGGTCGAATCAGCCCCAGCATTTT. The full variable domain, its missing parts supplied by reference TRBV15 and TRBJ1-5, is DAMVIQNPRYQVTQFGKPVTLSCSQTLNHNVMYWYQQKSSQAPKLLFHYYDKDFNNEADTPDNFQSRRPNTSFCFLDIRSPGLGDTAMYLCATSRGTEGSGSNQPQHFGDGTRLSIL.

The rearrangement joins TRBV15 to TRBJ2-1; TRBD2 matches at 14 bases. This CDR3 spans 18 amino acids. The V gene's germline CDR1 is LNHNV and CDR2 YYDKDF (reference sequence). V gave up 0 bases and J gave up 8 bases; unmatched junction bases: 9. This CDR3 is CATSREPTSGGAMDEQFF. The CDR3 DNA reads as TGTGCCACCAGCAGAGAGCCGACTAGCGGGGGGGCAATGGATGAGCAGTTCTTC.

CDR3 in DNA: TGCGCCAGCAGCCAAGGGGGACTAGCGGCGAAAGAGACCCAGTACTTC. Its protein product is CASSQGGLAAKETQYF. The V and J genes are TRBV4-1 and TRBJ2-5; 11 nucleotides align to TRBD2. V trimming: 1 base; J trimming: 3 bases; junction bases outside the gene matches: 4. Germline V gene data show CDR1 as MGHRA and CDR2 as YSYEKL. The CDR3 sequence is 16 residues long.

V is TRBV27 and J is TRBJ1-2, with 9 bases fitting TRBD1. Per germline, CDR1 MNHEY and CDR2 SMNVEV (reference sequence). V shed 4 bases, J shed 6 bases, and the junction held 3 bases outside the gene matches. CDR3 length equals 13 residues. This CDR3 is CASSYGTGNGYTF. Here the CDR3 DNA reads TGTGCCAGCAGTTACGGGACAGGGAATGGCTACACCTTC.

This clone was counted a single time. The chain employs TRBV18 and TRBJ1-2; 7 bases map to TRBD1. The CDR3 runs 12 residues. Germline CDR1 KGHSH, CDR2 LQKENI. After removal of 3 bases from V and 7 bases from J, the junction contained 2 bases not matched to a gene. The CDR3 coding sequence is TGTGCCAGCTCACCCGACAGGGTTGGCTACACCTTC. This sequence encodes CASSPDRVGYTF.

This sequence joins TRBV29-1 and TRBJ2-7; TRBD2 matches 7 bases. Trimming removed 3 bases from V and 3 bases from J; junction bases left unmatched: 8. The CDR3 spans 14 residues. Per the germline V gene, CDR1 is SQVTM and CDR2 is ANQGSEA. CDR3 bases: TGCAGCGTTGAGCGGGGGAGTGGGAGCTACGAGCAGTACTTC. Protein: CSVERGSGSYEQYF.

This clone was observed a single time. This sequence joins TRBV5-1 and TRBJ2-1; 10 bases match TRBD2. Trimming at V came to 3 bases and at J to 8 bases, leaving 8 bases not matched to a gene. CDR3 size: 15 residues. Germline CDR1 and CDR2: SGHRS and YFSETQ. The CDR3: CASSSGTSAPHEQFF. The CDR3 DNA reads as TGCGCCAGCAGCTCGGGGACTAGCGCCCCGCATGAGCAGTTCTTC.

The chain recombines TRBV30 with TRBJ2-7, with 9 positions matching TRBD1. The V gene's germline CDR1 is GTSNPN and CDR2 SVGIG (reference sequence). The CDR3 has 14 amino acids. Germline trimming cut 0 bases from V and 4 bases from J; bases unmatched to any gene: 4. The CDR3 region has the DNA TGTGCCTGGAGTGTAAACAGGGGGCGGTACGAGCAGTACTTC. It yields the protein CAWSVNRGRYEQYF. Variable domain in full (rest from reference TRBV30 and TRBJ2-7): SQTIHQWPATLVQPVGSPLSLECTVEGTSNPNLYWYRQAAGRGLQLLFYSVGIGQISSEVPQNLSASRPQDRQFILSSKKLLLSDSGFYLCAWSVNRGRYEQYFGPGTRLTVT.

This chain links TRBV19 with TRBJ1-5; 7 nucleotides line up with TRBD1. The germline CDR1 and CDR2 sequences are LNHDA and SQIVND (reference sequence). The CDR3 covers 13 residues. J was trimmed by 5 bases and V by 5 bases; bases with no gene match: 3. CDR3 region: CASSRQGDQPQHF. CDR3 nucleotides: TGTGCCAGTAGTCGACAGGGCGATCAGCCCCAGCATTTT.

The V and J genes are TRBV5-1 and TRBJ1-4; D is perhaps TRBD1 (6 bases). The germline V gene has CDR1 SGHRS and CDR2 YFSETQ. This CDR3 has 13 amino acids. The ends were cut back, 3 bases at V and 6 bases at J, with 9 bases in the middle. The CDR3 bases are TGCGCCAGCAGCTGGACAGTGGATGAAAAACTGTTTTTT. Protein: CASSWTVDEKLFF.

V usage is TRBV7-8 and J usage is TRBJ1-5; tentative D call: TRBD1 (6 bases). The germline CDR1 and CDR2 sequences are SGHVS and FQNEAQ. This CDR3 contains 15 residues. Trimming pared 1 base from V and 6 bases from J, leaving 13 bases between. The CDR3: CASSLVQGTVQPQHF. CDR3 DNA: TGTGCCAGCAGCTTAGTACAGGGTACCGTTCAGCCCCAGCATTTT.